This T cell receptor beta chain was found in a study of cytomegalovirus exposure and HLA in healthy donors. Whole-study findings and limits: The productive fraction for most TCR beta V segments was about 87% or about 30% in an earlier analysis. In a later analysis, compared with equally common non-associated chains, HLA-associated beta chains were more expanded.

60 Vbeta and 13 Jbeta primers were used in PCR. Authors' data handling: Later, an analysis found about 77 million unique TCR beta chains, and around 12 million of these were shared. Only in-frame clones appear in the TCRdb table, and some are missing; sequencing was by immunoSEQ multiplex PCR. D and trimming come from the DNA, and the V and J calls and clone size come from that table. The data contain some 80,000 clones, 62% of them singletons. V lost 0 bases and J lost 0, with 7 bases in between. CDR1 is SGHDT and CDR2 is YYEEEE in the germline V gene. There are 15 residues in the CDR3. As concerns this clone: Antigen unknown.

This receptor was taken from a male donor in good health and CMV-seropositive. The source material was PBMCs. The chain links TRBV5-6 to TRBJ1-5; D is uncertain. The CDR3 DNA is TGTGCCAGCAGCTTGGGCAGTTATAGCAATCAGCCCCAGCATTTT. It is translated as CASSLGSYSNQPQHF.